The entry below describes one T cell receptor (beta chain). The target antigen is unknown. The data are from a study of tissue T cells after allogeneic stem cell transplantation. General observations from the study: Which tissue TCRs were alloreactive or antigen-specific was not determined. Some clones might be persisting host cells. Across patients, clones rarely overlapped, yet motif clusters were shared tissue-specifically. Blood and spleen captured only part of the tissue TCR repertoire.

Autopsy tissues included GI tract, liver, skin and lymphoid organs. Assay used: immunoSEQ multiplex PCR; TCRdb lists only in-frame clones, some missing. The table has around 6,300 clones, about three quarters seen once; the top ten hold roughly 7%. Germline CDR1 SGHNT, CDR2 YYREEE (reference sequence). V was cut by 2 bases and J by 4 bases, with 12 bases left in between. CDR3 length equals 15 residues. The chain links TRBV5-4 to TRBJ2-2; D perhaps matches TRBD1 (6 bases). Specimen: tissue from the rectum, collected at autopsy. This receptor was identified in a woman aged 18 to 49 with breast cancer. DNA of the CDR3: TGTGCCAGCAGCTTCCCAGGGGCGAGCACCGGGGAGCTGTTTTTT. It translates to CASSFPGASTGELFF.